The source of this T cell receptor (beta chain) is a study of vaccination effects on CD4 cells after COVID-19. General study findings and limits: Convalescent patients numbered few in the study; early post-infection timepoints were missing entirely.

TCRdb's table, derived via immunoSEQ multiplex PCR, lists solely in-frame clones and lacks some. The sample carries about 38,000 clones, under 75% recorded once. After expansion with viral peptide pools in the ViraFEST assay, antigen-specific CD4+ T cells were sequenced. Researchers isolated CD4+ T cells once approximately eleven days of culture had elapsed. Vaccinated participants had no history of SARS-CoV-2 infection and tested negative for nucleocapsid antibodies. Points on this clone: Its cognate antigen is unknown.

The sequencing here drew on CD4+ T cells from PBMCs cultured with SARS-CoV-2 spike peptides, taken before COVID-19 vaccination. The TCR originated in a human donor who received a COVID-19 vaccine.

CDR3 sequence reads: CASSLGETQYF. CDR3 nucleotides: TGTGCCAGCTCCCTGGGAGAGACCCAGTACTTC. J is TRBJ2-5 and V is TRBV3-1 (or the pseudogene TRBV3-2); D is undetermined. The germline V and J ends were trimmed by 8 bases and 4 bases, with 8 bases remaining between them. CDR1 LGHDT and CDR2 YNNKEL come from the germline V gene (reference sequence). The CDR3 covers 11 residues.